Given below is one TCR beta chain in context. This clonotype was detected ten times or more. This clone's antigen is unknown. The record has no base qualities; no much larger clone is one base away. TCR beta CDR3 regions were amplified from RNA transcripts. A first-round RT-PCR of the TCR CDR3 used the HTBI primer set with the Qiagen OneStep RT-PCR kit. Libraries were constructed in a second round of multiplex PCR, after which size selection and purification were carried out. The libraries were sequenced on an Illumina HiSeq2000 using paired-end 100 bp reads. On the study's bioinformatics: SOAPnuke was used to process the raw data, with reads discarded if the reads contained adapters or uncalled bases, had a mean Phred below 15, or lacked an exact constant-primer or identifier match. High-quality paired reads were merged using COPE v1.2.5, and each unique nucleotide sequence was defined as a clonotype. MiTCR v1.1 was used to align clonotypes to the IMGT TRBV, TRBD and TRBJ reference segments. Only V-J combinations with frequency above 0.0001, covering about 99% of repertoires, were analysed. The TCS score was defined as F50 (clonal expansion) divided by E x V (chaos), with BLOSUM62-based TCRdist calculated between CDR3 peptides within each V-J. Welch's t-statistics and random forest reduced 450 to 600 V-J features to around 14, which were used in a naive Bayes classifier (R e1071). The similarity between thyroid and blood repertoires was quantified using the Morisita-Horn index. Clones were called with MiXCR by TCRdb after fastp trimmed the public reads at Q25, and only in-frame beta chains were retained. Rows with a matching CDR3 protein are joined into one entry that keeps the most common DNA and genes. The V and J calls and clone size come from TCRdb's table, not from the authors' own analysis. Present in this sample are roughly 510,000 distinct CDR3 sequences, about 45% of which were seen just once. The ten largest clones add up to about 45% of the sample.

The study excluded patients with uncontrolled infections, other autoimmune diseases, pregnancy or lactation. Diagnoses were based on clinical symptoms, serum thyroxine and TRAb, thyroid ultrasound and orbital computed tomography. Total RNA was extracted with Trizol reagent, and quality was checked on an Agilent 2100 Bioanalyzer. This entry comes from a study of T cells in Graves' hyperthyroidism and ophthalmopathy (dated 2019 in TCRdb). The study in broad terms: To identify distinguishing TCR V-J signatures, a discovery cohort of roughly 100 patients was used, comprising 40 to 45 with Graves' ophthalmopathy and approximately 57 with stable Graves' hyperthyroidism. An independent validation cohort of 18 to 20 hyperthyroidism patients and roughly 16 patients who later progressed to ophthalmopathy tested prospective prediction of ophthalmopathy. The 100 or so discovery patients were divided at random into training and test sets in a 7:3 ratio. The study also compared thyroid tissue and blood T-cell repertoires from about six Graves' hyperthyroidism patients. Following sampling, methimazole starting at 30 mg daily was given to hyperthyroidism patients, and high-dose intravenous methylprednisolone was given to ophthalmopathy patients. The paper reports TCR Vbeta CDR3 sequencing of some 140 peripheral blood samples: fewer than 50 ophthalmopathy, fewer than 80 hyperthyroidism and approximately 17 progressor patients.

Trimming removed 1 base from V and 0 bases from J; the gene matches leave 15 bases unexplained. CDR1 and CDR2 are drawn from the germline V gene (reference sequence): DFQATT, SNEGSKA. From its cysteine to its phenylalanine, the CDR3 spans 19 amino acids. Of all the DNA, just the CDR3 is kept, 57 bases in frame from base 1. Broad study findings and their caveats: During validation, the model predicted progression to ophthalmopathy a median of approximately six months ahead of onset, with around 71% sensitivity and roughly 75% specificity. In cross-validation, a model built on a 13 V-J signature told ophthalmopathy apart from stable hyperthyroidism with approximately 90% sensitivity and roughly 82% specificity, and in testing the same model reached 80%/75%. No statistical method was used to fix the sample size in advance, and group allocation was not hidden from the investigators. Most expanded thyroid clonotypes (frequency above 0.001) were also detected in blood, a finding suggesting that blood repertoires may reflect thyroid immune responses.

This receptor was taken from an adult woman with Graves' disease, either hyperthyroidism or ophthalmopathy (not recorded which). Sequenced material: peripheral blood or thyroid tissue (not recorded which). Recombination connected TRBV20-1 to TRBJ1-5, and 7 junctional nucleotides match TRBD1. In nucleotide form, the sequence is TGCAGTGCTAGAGCGGGGACAGCCAGAGGATTGGGTAGCAATCAGCCCCAGCATTTT. It translates to CSARAGTARGLGSNQPQHF.